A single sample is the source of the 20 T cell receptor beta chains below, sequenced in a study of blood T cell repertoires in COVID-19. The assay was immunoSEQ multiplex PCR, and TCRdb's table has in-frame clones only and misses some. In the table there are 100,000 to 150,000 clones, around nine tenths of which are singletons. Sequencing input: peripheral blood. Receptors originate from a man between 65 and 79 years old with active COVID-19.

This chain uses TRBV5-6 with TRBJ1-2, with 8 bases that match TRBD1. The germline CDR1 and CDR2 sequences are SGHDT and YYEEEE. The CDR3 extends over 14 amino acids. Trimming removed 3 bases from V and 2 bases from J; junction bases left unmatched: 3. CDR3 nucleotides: TGTGCCAGCAGCTGGGGACAGGAAAACTATGGCTACACCTTC. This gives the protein CASSWGQENYGYTF. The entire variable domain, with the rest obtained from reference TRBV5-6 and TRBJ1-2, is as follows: DAGVTQSPTHLIKTRGQQVTLRCSPKSGHDTVSWYQQALGQGPQFIFQYYEEEERQRGNFPDRFSGHQFPNYSSELNVNALLLGDSALYLCASSWGQENYGYTFGSGTRLTVV.

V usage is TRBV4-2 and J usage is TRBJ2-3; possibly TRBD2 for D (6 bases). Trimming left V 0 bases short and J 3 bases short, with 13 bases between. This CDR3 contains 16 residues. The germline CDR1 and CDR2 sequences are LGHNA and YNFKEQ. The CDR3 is CASSQDRDGGTDTQYF. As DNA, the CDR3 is TGTGCCAGCAGCCAAGATCGAGATGGAGGGACAGATACGCAGTATTTT.

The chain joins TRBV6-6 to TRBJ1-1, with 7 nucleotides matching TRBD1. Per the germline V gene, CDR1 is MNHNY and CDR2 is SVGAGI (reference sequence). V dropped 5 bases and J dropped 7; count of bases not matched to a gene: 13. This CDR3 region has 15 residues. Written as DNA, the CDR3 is TGTGCCAGCAGTGCGTATGGCAGGGGGTTCGGTGAAGCTTTCTTT. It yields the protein CASSAYGRGFGEAFF.

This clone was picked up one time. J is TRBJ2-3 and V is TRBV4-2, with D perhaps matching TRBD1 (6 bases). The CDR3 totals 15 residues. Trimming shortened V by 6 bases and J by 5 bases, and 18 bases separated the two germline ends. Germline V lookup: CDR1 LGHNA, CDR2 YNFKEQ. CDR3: CASSPKGGERDTQYF. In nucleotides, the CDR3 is TGTGCCAGCAGTCCGAAAGGGGGAGAGAGAGATACGCAGTATTTT.

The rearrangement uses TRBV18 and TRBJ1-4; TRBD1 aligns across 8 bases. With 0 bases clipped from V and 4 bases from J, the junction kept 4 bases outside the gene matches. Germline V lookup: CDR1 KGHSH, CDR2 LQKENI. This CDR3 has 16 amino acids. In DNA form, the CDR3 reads TGTGCCAGCTCACCACCGGAGGGACAGGATAATGAAAAACTGTTTTTT. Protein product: CASSPPEGQDNEKLFF.

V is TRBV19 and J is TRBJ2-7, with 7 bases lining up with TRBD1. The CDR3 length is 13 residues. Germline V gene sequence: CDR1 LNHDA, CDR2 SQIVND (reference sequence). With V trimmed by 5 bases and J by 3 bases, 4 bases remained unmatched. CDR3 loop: CASSPRDSYEQYF. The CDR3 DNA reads TGTGCCAGTAGTCCCAGGGACAGCTACGAGCAGTACTTC. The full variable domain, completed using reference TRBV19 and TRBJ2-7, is DGGITQSPKYLFRKEGQNVTLSCEQNLNHDAMYWYRQDPGQGLRLIYYSQIVNDFQKGDIAEGYSVSREKKESFPLTVTSAQKNPTAFYLCASSPRDSYEQYFGPGTRLTVT.

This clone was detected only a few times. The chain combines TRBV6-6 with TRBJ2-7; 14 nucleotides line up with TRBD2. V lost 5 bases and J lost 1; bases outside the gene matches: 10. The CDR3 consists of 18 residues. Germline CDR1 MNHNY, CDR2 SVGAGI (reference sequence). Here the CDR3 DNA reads TGTGCCAGCAGTCCATTCCCCGGGACTAGCGGGAGATCCTACGAGCAGTACTTC. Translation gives CASSPFPGTSGRSYEQYF.

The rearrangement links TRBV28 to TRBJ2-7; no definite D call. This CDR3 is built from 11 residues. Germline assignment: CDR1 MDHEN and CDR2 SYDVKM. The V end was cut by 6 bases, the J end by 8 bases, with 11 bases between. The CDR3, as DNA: TGTGCCAGCAGGTTTGTGGCCCAGCAGTACTTC. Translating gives CASRFVAQQYF.

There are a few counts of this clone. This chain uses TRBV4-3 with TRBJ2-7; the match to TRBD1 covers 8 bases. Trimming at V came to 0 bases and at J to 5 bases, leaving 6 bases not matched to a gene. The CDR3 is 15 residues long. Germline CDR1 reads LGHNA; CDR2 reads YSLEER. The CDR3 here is CASSQDWQGANEQYF. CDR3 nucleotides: TGCGCCAGCAGCCAAGACTGGCAGGGGGCGAACGAGCAGTACTTC.

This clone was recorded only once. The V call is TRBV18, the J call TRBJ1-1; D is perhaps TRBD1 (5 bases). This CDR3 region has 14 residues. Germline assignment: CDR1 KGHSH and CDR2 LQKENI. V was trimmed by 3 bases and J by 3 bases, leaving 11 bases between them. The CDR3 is CASSPTRGDTEAFF. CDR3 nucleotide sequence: TGTGCCAGCTCACCCACACGGGGGGACACTGAAGCTTTCTTT.

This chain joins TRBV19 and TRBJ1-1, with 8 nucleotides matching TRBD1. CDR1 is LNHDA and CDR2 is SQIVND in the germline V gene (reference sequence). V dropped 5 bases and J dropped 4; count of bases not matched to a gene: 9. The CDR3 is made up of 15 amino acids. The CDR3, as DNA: TGTGCCAGTAGTGTCAGACAGGGGAGGGCCACTGAAGCTTTCTTT. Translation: CASSVRQGRATEAFF.

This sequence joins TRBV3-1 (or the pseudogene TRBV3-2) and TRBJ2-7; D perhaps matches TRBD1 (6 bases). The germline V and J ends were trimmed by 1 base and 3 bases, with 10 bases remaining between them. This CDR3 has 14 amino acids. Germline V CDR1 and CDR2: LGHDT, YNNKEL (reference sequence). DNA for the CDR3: TGTGCCAGCAGCCAAGGGGGGCTTTACTACGAGCAGTACTTC. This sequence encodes CASSQGGLYYEQYF.

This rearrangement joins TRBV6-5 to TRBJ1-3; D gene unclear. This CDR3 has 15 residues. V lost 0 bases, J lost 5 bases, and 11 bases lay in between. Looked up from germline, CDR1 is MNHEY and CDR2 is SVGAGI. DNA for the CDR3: TGTGCCAGCAGTTACTCTTACGGGGAACGAAACACCATATATTTT. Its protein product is CASSYSYGERNTIYF.

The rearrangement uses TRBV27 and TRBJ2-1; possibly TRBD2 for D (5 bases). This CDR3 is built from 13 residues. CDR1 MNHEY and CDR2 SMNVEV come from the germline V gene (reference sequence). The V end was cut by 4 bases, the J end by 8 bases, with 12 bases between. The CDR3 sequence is CASSSLLADEQFF. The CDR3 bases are TGTGCCAGCAGTTCCCTCCTAGCCGATGAGCAGTTCTTC.

The CDR3 DNA reads TGTGCCAGCTCACGGGACAGGAGCTCCTACAATGAGCAGTTCTTC. Encoded protein: CASSRDRSSYNEQFF. The chain carries TRBV18 and TRBJ2-1; 8 bases fit TRBD1. CDR1 and CDR2 (germline): KGHSH, LQKENI. Trimming took 4 bases from V and 0 from J; bases not matched to a gene: 2. This CDR3 has 15 residues.

CDR3 DNA sequence: TGTGCCAGCAGGCAAGACAGTGTTGGGCGGGAGGAAAAACTGTTTTTT. Translated: CASRQDSVGREEKLFF. The genes are TRBV6-6 and TRBJ1-4; possibly TRBD1 for D (5 bases). The CDR3 contains 16 residues. Per the germline V gene, CDR1 is MNHNY and CDR2 is SVGAGI (reference sequence). Trimming took 6 bases from V and 8 from J, leaving 22 bases between them.

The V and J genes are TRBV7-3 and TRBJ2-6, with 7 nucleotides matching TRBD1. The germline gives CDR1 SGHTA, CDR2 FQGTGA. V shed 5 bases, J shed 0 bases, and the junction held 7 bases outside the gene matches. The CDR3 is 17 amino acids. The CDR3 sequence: CASSPQGSRSGANVLTF. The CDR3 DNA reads TGTGCCAGCAGCCCACAGGGGAGCCGCTCTGGGGCCAACGTCCTGACTTTC.

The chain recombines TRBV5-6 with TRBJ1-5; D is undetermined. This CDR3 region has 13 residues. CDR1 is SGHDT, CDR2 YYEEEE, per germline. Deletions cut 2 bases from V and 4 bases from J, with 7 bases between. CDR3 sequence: CASSFDGNQPQHF. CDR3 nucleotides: TGTGCCAGCAGCTTCGACGGGAATCAGCCCCAGCATTTT.

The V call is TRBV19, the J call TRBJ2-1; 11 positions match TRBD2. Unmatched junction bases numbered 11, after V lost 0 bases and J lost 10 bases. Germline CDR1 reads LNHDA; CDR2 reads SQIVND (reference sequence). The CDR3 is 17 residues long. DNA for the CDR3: TGTGCCAGTAGTATAGAAGTAGCGGGAGGGCCAAGTGGGGAGCAGTTCTTC. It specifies CASSIEVAGGPSGEQFF.

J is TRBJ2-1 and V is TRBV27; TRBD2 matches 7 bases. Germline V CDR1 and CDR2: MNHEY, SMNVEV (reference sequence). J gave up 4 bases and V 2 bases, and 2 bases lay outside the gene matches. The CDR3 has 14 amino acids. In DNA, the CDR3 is TGTGCCAGCAGTTTAATAGCGGGTTACAATGAGCAGTTCTTC. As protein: CASSLIAGYNEQFF.